This TCR beta chain was retrieved from a study of HIV-infected patients and healthy controls. About 450 ng RNA was reverse transcribed with alpha and beta constant-region primers. Alpha and beta chain libraries were made separately by chain-specific third strand synthesis with multiplexing indices. All rearrangements within a chain used one primer pair; cDNA molecules carried barcodes. From the 5' RACE reads, TCRdb called clonotypes with MiXCR, one entry per CDR3 protein. The sample lists roughly 9,800 distinct CDR3 sequences, over 7.5% seen once, with under 6.5% in the top ten. General study points: HIV-infected patients shared fewer CDR3 sequences between individuals than healthy controls.

This clonotype is labeled as medium-sized. No antigen is known for it. No cell fractionation was done, so the repertoire covers all unsorted peripheral blood T cells. Four of the ten uninfected healthy control donors were sampled twice, two to three months apart. The receptor was derived from an adult in good health. Sample: blood.

CDR3 sequence reads: CASSLGGHSYQETQYF. CDR3 nucleotide sequence: TGTGCCAGCAGCTTGGGGGGCCATTCGTACCAAGAGACCCAGTACTTC. The V and J genes are TRBV7-2 and TRBJ2-5; either TRBD1 or TRBD2 may fit D (6 bases each). Trimming removed 3 bases at V and 0 bases at J, with 14 bases between. This CDR3 has 16 residues. Germline V gene sequence: CDR1 SGHTA, CDR2 FQGNSA.